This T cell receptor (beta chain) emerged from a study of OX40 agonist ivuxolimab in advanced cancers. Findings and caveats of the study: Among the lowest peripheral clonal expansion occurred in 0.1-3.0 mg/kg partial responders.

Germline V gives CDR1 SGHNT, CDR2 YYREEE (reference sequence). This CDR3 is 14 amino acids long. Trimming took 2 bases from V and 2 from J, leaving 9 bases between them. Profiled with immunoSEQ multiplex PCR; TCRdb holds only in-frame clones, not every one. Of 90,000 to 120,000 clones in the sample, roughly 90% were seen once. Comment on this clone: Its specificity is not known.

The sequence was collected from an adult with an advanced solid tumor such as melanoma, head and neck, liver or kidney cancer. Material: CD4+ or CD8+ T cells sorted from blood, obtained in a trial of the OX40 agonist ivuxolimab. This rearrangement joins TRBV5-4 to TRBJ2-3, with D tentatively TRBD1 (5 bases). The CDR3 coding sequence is TGTGCCAGCAGCTTTGACAGTAACACAGATACGCAGTATTTT. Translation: CASSFDSNTDTQYF.